This T cell receptor (beta chain) was identified in a study of blood T cell repertoires in COVID-19. Study-wide context: T cells, B-cell-depleted T cells, or PBMCs provided the cDNA or gDNA that served as material.

As handled by the study authors: Scientists estimated how many nucleated cells there were by amplifying reference gene primers. The protocol was immunoSEQ multiplex PCR, while the TCRdb copy is restricted to in-frame clones and leaves out a portion. That table gives V, J and clone size, and the DNA gave D and trimming. The sample contains fewer than 350,000 clones, 80% to 95% of which appear only once. Those designated as exposed participants met a COVID-19 case within 2 weeks before study entry. Looked up from germline, CDR1 is DFQATT and CDR2 is SNEGSKA (reference sequence). The CDR3 covers 11 residues. V lost 0 bases to trimming and J lost 5 bases, with 4 bases between them.

The sequence came from a man aged 40-55 years who had been exposed to COVID-19. Sequencing was done on a sample of PBMCs or T cells enriched from blood (not recorded which). The chain uses TRBV20-1 and TRBJ2-5; D not certain. The CDR3 sequence: CSARDRETQYF. The DNA for the CDR3 is TGCAGTGCTAGAGATCGGGAGACCCAGTACTTC.